This TCR beta chain is from a study of OX40 agonist ivuxolimab in advanced cancers. Repertoires were generated with immunoSEQ multiplex PCR, while TCRdb's copy carries only in-frame clones and drops some. This sample yields fewer than 80,000 clones, of which 85% are seen a single time; roughly 0.7% belongs to the top ten. This TCR was recovered from an adult with an advanced solid tumor such as melanoma, head and neck, liver or kidney cancer. Sample: CD4+ or CD8+ T cells sorted from blood, taken in a trial of the OX40 agonist ivuxolimab.

Here the CDR3 reads CASSPPTGSQETQYF. The DNA for the CDR3 is TGTGCCAGCAGCCCCCCCACAGGGTCCCAAGAGACCCAGTACTTC. The V gene is TRBV7-9, the J gene TRBJ2-5; D is perhaps TRBD1 (6 bases). Trimming cost V 5 bases and J 1 base, with 14 bases left between them. The germline V gene encodes CDR1 SEHNR and CDR2 FQNEAQ (reference sequence). This CDR3 comprises 15 residues.